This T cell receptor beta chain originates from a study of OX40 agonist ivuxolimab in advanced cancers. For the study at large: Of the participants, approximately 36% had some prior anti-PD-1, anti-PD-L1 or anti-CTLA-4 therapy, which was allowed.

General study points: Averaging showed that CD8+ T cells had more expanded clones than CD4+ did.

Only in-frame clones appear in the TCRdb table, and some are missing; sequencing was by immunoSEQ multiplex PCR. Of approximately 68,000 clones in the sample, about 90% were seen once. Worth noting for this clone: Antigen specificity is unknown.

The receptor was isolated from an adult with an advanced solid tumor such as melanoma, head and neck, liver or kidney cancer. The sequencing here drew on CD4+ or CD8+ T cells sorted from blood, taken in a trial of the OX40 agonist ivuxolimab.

In nucleotides, the CDR3 is TGTGCCAGCAGCTTCGGGGTAGCGCGAGATACGCAGTATTTT. As protein: CASSFGVARDTQYF. V is TRBV7-3 and J is TRBJ2-3, with a tentative D call TRBD2 (5 bases). Germline V CDR1 and CDR2: SGHTA, FQGTGA. This CDR3 has 14 residues. The V end was cut by 3 bases, the J end by 5 bases, with 12 bases between.